A single sample is the source of the 8 T cell receptor beta chains below, sequenced in a study of T cells after yellow fever vaccination. TCRdb recomputed calls from the 5' RACE reads with MiXCR, one row per CDR3 protein. The data show some 220,000 distinct CDR3 sequences, about 3% seen once. The input for sequencing was CD4+ T cells sorted from PBMCs, taken 10 days after the yellow fever booster vaccination. The receptor source for this set is a man aged 18 to 29 who received the YFV17D yellow fever vaccine.

This clonotype was seen a handful of times. The CDR3 DNA sequence: TGTGCCATCAGTGACCCGAGAGGGGATACCGGGGAGCTGTTTTTT. Translated: CAISDPRGDTGELFF. V is TRBV10-3 and J is TRBJ2-2; D could derive from TRBD1 or TRBD2 (5 bases each). Between the trimmed V and J ends, which lost 3 bases and 5 bases, there was a span of 13 bases. The CDR3 length is 15 residues. Germline V gene lookup returns CDR1 ENHRY and CDR2 SYGVKD.

The CDR3 loop reads CSAGEGGSTNEKLFF. The CDR3 region has the DNA TGCAGTGCTGGCGAGGGGGGGTCAACTAATGAAAAACTGTTTTTT. The rearrangement joins TRBV20-1 to TRBJ1-4; TRBD1 is a possible D gene (6 bases). CDR3 length: 15 amino acids. The germline CDR1 and CDR2 sequences are DFQATT and SNEGSKA (reference sequence). Trimming shortened V by 5 bases and J by 0 bases, and 13 bases separated the two germline ends.

This clonotype was counted a few times. The genes are TRBV20-1 and TRBJ2-6; D is uncertain. The CDR3 is 14 residues long. Looked up from germline, CDR1 is DFQATT and CDR2 is SNEGSKA (reference sequence). The V and J ends lost 5 bases and 0 bases respectively, with 8 bases between them. CDR3 bases: TGCAGTGCTCCGGTCCTCTCTGGGGCCAACGTCCTGACTTTC. Its translation is CSAPVLSGANVLTF.

V usage is TRBV18 and J usage is TRBJ1-4; D gene unclear. Trimming removed 2 bases at V and 5 bases at J, with 12 bases between. The length of the CDR3 is 15 residues. Per germline, CDR1 KGHSH and CDR2 LQKENI. DNA of the CDR3: TGTGCCAGCTCACCAGGTCTGTCAGAGAATGAAAAACTGTTTTTT. It codes for CASSPGLSENEKLFF.

Many counts were recorded for this clonotype. V usage is TRBV7-9 and J usage is TRBJ1-1; TRBD1 is a possible D gene (6 bases). The CDR3 length is 13 residues. V lost 5 bases to trimming and J lost 10 bases, with 17 bases between them. Germline assignment: CDR1 SEHNR and CDR2 FQNEAQ (reference sequence). CDR3 sequence (DNA): TGTGCCAGCAGCCCTCTGCAGGGGCGGGGAGCTTTCTTT. It codes for CASSPLQGRGAFF.

Regarding this clonotype: One junction end disagrees with the germline gene, perhaps due to a read error. V and J are TRBV12-3 or TRBV12-4 and TRBJ2-1; weak D call: TRBD1 (7 bases). The length of the CDR3 is 13 residues. The CDR3, as DNA: TGTGCCAGCGGGCAGGGGGGTTACACTGAGCAGTTCTTC. Its translation is CASGQGGYTEQFF.

The chain is built from TRBV21-1 and TRBJ2-5. TRBV21-1 corresponds to a pseudogene. This CDR3 comprises 10 residues. The CDR3 spells CATNDETQYF. The CDR3 bases are TGTGCCACCAACGACGAGACCCAGTACTTC.

This clonotype has more than one count but fewer than ten. This sequence joins TRBV28 and TRBJ2-1; TRBD1 agrees at 10 bases. J was trimmed by 15 bases and V by 8 bases; bases with no gene match: 7. The CDR3 has 11 amino acids. Germline assignment: CDR1 MDHEN and CDR2 SYDVKM. CDR3: CASADRGRSFF. The CDR3 nucleotides are TGTGCCAGCGCCGACAGGGGGCGATCGTTCTTC.